This T cell receptor beta chain appears in the sequencing data of a study of blood T cell repertoires in COVID-19. The overall study: Sites across the United States, Italy and Spain contributed samples from acute and convalescent COVID-19.

Germline CDR1 and CDR2: LGHDT and YNNKEL (reference sequence). The CDR3 spans 15 residues. The V gene lost 3 bases and the J gene lost 3 bases, with 11 bases spanning the gap. In the source study's methods: The authors estimated nucleated cell counts from reference gene primer amplification. Sequencing used immunoSEQ multiplex PCR; TCRdb keeps in-frame clones, though not all of them. V, J and clone size are taken as reported in that table, and D and trimming were inferred from the DNA itself. Here the sample spans 85,000 to 110,000 clones, approximately 90% being singletons. This clonotype was obtained from a woman older than 75 in a cohort sampled during active COVID-19. V and J are TRBV3-1 (or the pseudogene TRBV3-2) and TRBJ2-2; D is possibly TRBD2 (6 bases). The sequencing sample was made of peripheral blood. As DNA, the CDR3 is TGTGCCAGCAGCCATGCCGGGACTTACACCGGGGAGCTGTTTTTT. It encodes CASSHAGTYTGELFF.